This TCR beta chain was retrieved from a study of blood T cell repertoires in COVID-19. On the study more broadly: Nucleic acid was either cDNA or gDNA, and it came from T cells, B-cell-depleted T cells, or PBMCs.

Sequenced by immunoSEQ multiplex PCR; TCRdb stores in-frame clones only, minus some. Found here are 100,000 or so clones, around 92% of them singletons; the top ten hold 4% to 4.5%. Germline trimming cut 1 base from V and 5 bases from J; bases unmatched to any gene: 10. The CDR3 has 16 residues. Looked up from germline, CDR1 is KGHSH and CDR2 is LQKENI. The material sequenced was peripheral blood. The origin of this receptor is a man in his late teens or twenties with acute or convalescent COVID-19. The chain has TRBV18 and TRBJ2-5; 7 positions agree with TRBD1. CDR3 protein: CASSPLQQGSGETQYF. CDR3 bases: TGTGCCAGCTCACCACTTCAACAGGGGAGTGGTGAGACCCAGTACTTC.